The next 16 T cell receptor beta chains were all read from a single sample in a study of blood T cell repertoires in COVID-19. The table came from immunoSEQ multiplex PCR; TCRdb's copy has only in-frame clones and leaves some out. The data contain approximately 25,000 clones, approximately 72% of them singletons. The sequenced sample consisted of peripheral blood. All receptors come from a woman over 75 with acute or convalescent COVID-19.

The CDR3, as DNA: TGTGCCGTCTTGGAGGGGGCAGGGATTATGGTCGAGGGCTACACCTTC. Amino acids: CAVLEGAGIMVEGYTF. The rearrangement uses TRBV28 and TRBJ1-2; 7 bases line up with TRBD1. The germline CDR1 and CDR2 sequences are MDHEN and SYDVKM. This CDR3 spans 16 amino acids. V was pared by 11 bases and J by 8 bases, with 23 bases of the junction left unmatched.

This clone showed up just a few times. The chain carries TRBV5-5 and TRBJ1-2, with D perhaps TRBD1 (6 bases). Trimming stripped 0 bases from V and 7 bases from J, with 13 bases between. Germline loops: CDR1 SGHKS, CDR2 YYEKEE (reference sequence). CDR3 length: 14 amino acids. This chain's CDR3 is CASSLGPEGGGYTF. For the CDR3, the DNA is TGTGCCAGCAGCTTGGGGCCAGAAGGGGGTGGCTACACCTTC.

This sequence joins TRBV3-1 (or the pseudogene TRBV3-2) and TRBJ2-3; D gene uncertain. The V and J ends lost 5 bases and 1 base respectively, with 13 bases between them. CDR1 and CDR2 (germline): LGHDT, YNNKEL (reference sequence). The CDR3 totals 15 residues. CDR3 protein: CASSGSFGGTDTQYF. For the CDR3, the DNA is TGTGCCAGCAGCGGAAGTTTTGGAGGCACAGATACGCAGTATTTT.

The chain employs TRBV5-1 and TRBJ1-4; 10 bases align to TRBD1. V was clipped by 4 bases and J by 7 bases; unmatched bases: 10. The CDR3 runs to 16 residues. Germline CDR1 and CDR2: SGHRS and YFSETQ. This CDR3 reads CASSVSWDRGFEKLFF. The CDR3 DNA reads TGCGCCAGCAGCGTGTCATGGGACAGGGGATTTGAAAAACTGTTTTTT.

The chain uses TRBV6-5 and TRBJ1-2; no definite D call. The V gene's germline CDR1 is MNHEY and CDR2 SVGAGI. The ends were cut back, 4 bases at V and 5 bases at J, with 11 bases in the middle. This CDR3 has 13 amino acids. The CDR3 is CASSLFAGYGYTF. The CDR3 DNA is TGTGCCAGCAGTTTATTCGCGGGGTATGGCTACACCTTC.

In this sample, this clone is hyperexpanded. This rearrangement joins TRBV5-6 to TRBJ2-1, with D possibly matching TRBD1 (5 bases). Germline loops: CDR1 SGHDT, CDR2 YYEEEE. Trimming removed 0 bases from V and 0 bases from J, with 7 bases in between. The CDR3 covers 15 residues. CDR3 residues: CASSLEQVSYNEQFF. Written as DNA, the CDR3 is TGTGCCAGCAGCTTGGAACAGGTCTCCTACAATGAGCAGTTCTTC.

The V gene is TRBV5-1, the J gene TRBJ1-1; a weak D match, TRBD1 (5 bases). V lost 0 bases and J lost 4, with 13 bases in between. This CDR3 contains 15 residues. CDR1 and CDR2 from the germline V gene are SGHRS and YFSETQ. CDR3 sequence: CASSLAGGAGTEAFF. Here the CDR3 DNA reads TGCGCCAGCAGCTTGGCCGGAGGGGCCGGCACTGAAGCTTTCTTT.

The chain carries TRBV18 and TRBJ1-1; D is possibly TRBD1 (5 bases). Germline V gene data show CDR1 as KGHSH and CDR2 as LQKENI. The CDR3 spans 12 residues. V dropped 7 bases and J dropped 3 bases, with 9 bases sitting between them. The CDR3 loop is CASLSRDTEAFF. DNA of the CDR3: TGTGCCAGCTTATCCAGGGACACTGAAGCTTTCTTT.

J is TRBJ2-3 and V is TRBV2; 8 nucleotides line up with TRBD2. The CDR3 loop spans 15 amino acids. V trimming: 4 bases; J trimming: 5 bases; junction bases outside the gene matches: 8. Germline CDR1 is SNHLY and CDR2 is FYNNEI. The CDR3 bases are TGTGCCAGCAGTGGGGCGCGGGGGGCCATAGATACGCAGTATTTT. Translated, it gives CASSGARGAIDTQYF.

The chain is built from TRBV6-4 and TRBJ1-2; TRBD1 matches at 8 bases. V dropped 6 bases and J dropped 8; count of bases not matched to a gene: 8. CDR3 length equals 13 residues. Looked up from germline, CDR1 is MRHNA and CDR2 is SNTAGT. CDR3 region: CASRNGQGEGYTF. As DNA, the CDR3 is TGTGCCAGCAGGAACGGACAGGGCGAGGGCTACACCTTC.

V and J are TRBV19 and TRBJ1-4; 7 bases agree with TRBD1. V dropped 5 bases and J dropped 8; count of bases not matched to a gene: 8. Germline V gene lookup returns CDR1 LNHDA and CDR2 SQIVND (reference sequence). This CDR3 region has 14 residues. CDR3 nucleotide sequence: TGTGCCAGTAGTCCACAGGACAGGTTGGAAAAACTGTTTTTT. Its protein product is CASSPQDRLEKLFF.

The chain carries TRBV4-2 and TRBJ1-3; D is unresolved. The germline gives CDR1 LGHNA, CDR2 YNFKEQ. The CDR3 consists of 17 residues. V gave up 1 base and J gave up 0 bases, with 13 bases separating them. CDR3 in DNA: TGTGCCAGCAGCCAAGGCCTTAACCCAGGCTCTGGAAACACCATATATTTT. Amino acid sequence: CASSQGLNPGSGNTIYF.

The chain joins TRBV19 to TRBJ2-2, with 9 positions matching TRBD1. The CDR3 has 16 amino acids. V dropped 7 bases and J dropped 7; count of bases not matched to a gene: 13. Per the germline V gene, CDR1 is LNHDA and CDR2 is SQIVND (reference sequence). The CDR3 is CASTTRTGDTGGELFF. The CDR3 DNA is TGTGCCAGTACCACCCGGACAGGGGATACAGGCGGGGAGCTGTTTTTT.

The CDR3 spells CASSLAGEGREQYF. Written as DNA, the CDR3 is TGTGCCAGCAGCTTAGCCGGGGAGGGTAGGGAGCAGTACTTC. The chain recombines TRBV7-9 with TRBJ2-7, with TRBD2 matching over 7 bases. Trimming took 0 bases from V and 7 from J; bases not matched to a gene: 6. The CDR3 has 14 residues. The germline gives CDR1 SEHNR, CDR2 FQNEAQ (reference sequence).

V and J are TRBV15 and TRBJ2-2, with 12 bases lining up with TRBD2. Losses at the gene ends were 5 bases for V and 5 bases for J; bases not matched to a gene: 3. CDR1 is LNHNV and CDR2 is YYDKDF in the germline V gene (reference sequence). CDR3 length: 15 residues. The CDR3 region is CATSPLAGGTGELFF. The CDR3 region has the DNA TGTGCCACCAGCCCTCTAGCGGGAGGGACCGGGGAGCTGTTTTTT.

This chain links TRBV5-6 with TRBJ2-7; 8 bases are a match to TRBD1. Trimming removed 4 bases from V and 2 bases from J; junction bases left unmatched: 8. The CDR3 length is 15 residues. Germline CDR1 is SGHDT and CDR2 is YYEEEE. The CDR3 region is CASSLGQGLTYEQYF. The CDR3 DNA follows: TGTGCCAGCAGCCTCGGACAGGGCCTAACCTACGAGCAGTACTTC.